Listed here are 19 T cell receptor beta chains from one sample, sequenced in a study of cytomegalovirus exposure and HLA in healthy donors. PCR employed 60 Vbeta and 13 Jbeta primers. Assay used: immunoSEQ multiplex PCR; TCRdb lists only in-frame clones, some missing. Of about 70,000 clones listed, approximately 74% are singletons. The sequenced sample consisted of PBMCs. The origin of the receptors is a man aged 40-49 years in good health and CMV-seropositive.

The chain uses TRBV21-1 and TRBJ2-2; the table names TRBD2, a call not compared with the DNA. TRBV21-1 is classified as a pseudogene. The length of the CDR3 is 15 residues. CDR3 protein: CASSETSGNTGELFF. The CDR3 coding sequence is TGTGCCAGCAGCGAAACGTCGGGGAACACCGGGGAGCTGTTTTTT.

V and J are TRBV5-4 and TRBJ1-5, with 8 bases identical to TRBD1. The germline gives CDR1 SGHNT, CDR2 YYREEE (reference sequence). This CDR3 has 14 amino acids. V shed 4 bases and J 2 bases; nucleotides not matched to a gene: 2. CDR3 sequence reads: CASSTGQGNQPQHF. The DNA for the CDR3 is TGTGCCAGCAGCACGGGACAGGGCAATCAGCCCCAGCATTTT. The entire variable domain, with the rest obtained from reference TRBV5-4 and TRBJ1-5, is as follows: ETGVTQSPTHLIKTRGQQVTLRCSSQSGHNTVSWYQQALGQGPQFIFQYYREEENGRGNFPPRFSGLQFPNYSSELNVNALELDDSALYLCASSTGQGNQPQHFGDGTRLSIL.

This sequence joins TRBV19 and TRBJ2-1; D not certain. The CDR3 is made up of 14 amino acids. The germline gives CDR1 LNHDA, CDR2 SQIVND (reference sequence). V shed 6 bases and J shed 6 bases, with 15 bases lying between them. CDR3 sequence reads: CASSRTISPNEQFF. The CDR3 DNA is TGTGCCAGTAGCAGAACGATATCCCCCAATGAGCAGTTCTTC.

J is TRBJ2-7 and V is TRBV2, with 7 bases identical to TRBD2. With V trimmed by 8 bases and J by 3 bases, 1 base remained unmatched. The germline V gene encodes CDR1 SNHLY and CDR2 FYNNEI. The CDR3 is 11 residues long. CDR3 sequence reads: CASGRDYEQYF. The DNA of the CDR3 is TGTGCCAGCGGGAGGGACTACGAGCAGTACTTC.

V usage is TRBV15 and J usage is TRBJ2-3, with D unresolved. Looked up from germline, CDR1 is LNHNV and CDR2 is YYDKDF (reference sequence). V was shortened by 3 bases and J by 6 bases, with 10 bases between the two germline ends. The CDR3 covers 13 residues. CDR3 loop: CATSRRFMDTQYF. CDR3 bases: TGTGCCACCAGCAGGCGGTTTATGGATACGCAGTATTTT.

The gene calls are TRBV7-2 and TRBJ1-5; 7 bases are a match to TRBD1. The CDR3 spans 14 residues. CDR1 SGHTA and CDR2 FQGNSA come from the germline V gene. Losses at the gene ends were 4 bases for V and 5 bases for J; bases not matched to a gene: 5. CDR3 loop: CASSSRQGHQPQHF. Written as DNA, the CDR3 is TGTGCCAGCAGCTCTCGACAGGGCCATCAGCCCCAGCATTTT.

This clone appeared a single time. V and J are TRBV5-1 and TRBJ2-1; perhaps TRBD2 as D (6 bases). This CDR3 has 13 amino acids. Trimming stripped 4 bases from V and 4 bases from J, with 9 bases between. Germline V gene sequence: CDR1 SGHRS, CDR2 YFSETQ. CDR3 loop: CASSGGTYNEQFF. CDR3 sequence (DNA): TGCGCCAGCAGCGGGGGGACTTACAATGAGCAGTTCTTC.

CDR3 residues: CATRQAGNGNQPQHF. The CDR3 DNA sequence: TGTGCCACACGACAGGCAGGCAACGGCAATCAGCCCCAGCATTTT. The chain couples TRBV19 to TRBJ1-5, with D possibly being TRBD1 (6 bases). This CDR3 spans 15 amino acids. The V gene lost 10 bases and the J gene lost 2 bases, with 18 bases spanning the gap. Germline loops: CDR1 LNHDA, CDR2 SQIVND (reference sequence).

The chain links TRBV18 to TRBJ2-3; D remains ambiguous. The CDR3 is 14 residues long. With 3 bases removed from V and 1 base from J, the gap between germline ends came to 8 bases. Germline loops: CDR1 KGHSH, CDR2 LQKENI. CDR3: CASSPGRGTDTQYF. In nucleotides, the CDR3 is TGTGCCAGCTCACCGGGCAGAGGCACAGATACGCAGTATTTT.

The chain links TRBV7-2 to TRBJ2-5, with 9 positions matching TRBD1. Germline loops: CDR1 SGHTA, CDR2 FQGNSA. V lost 2 bases to trimming and J lost 4 bases; unmatched junction nucleotides: 5. The CDR3 is 15 amino acids. The CDR3 DNA follows: TGTGCCAGCAGCTTACCCGCGACAGGGGGAGAGACCCAGTACTTC. This codes for CASSLPATGGETQYF.

A word on this clone: A read error may account for a junction end that differs from germline. The chain employs TRBV2 and TRBJ2-7; 8 nucleotides agree with TRBD1. The CDR3 totals 13 residues. CDR1 is SNHLY, CDR2 FYNNEI, per germline. This CDR3 reads CVSSRDRFYEQYF. The CDR3 DNA sequence: TGTGTCAGCAGCCGGGACAGGTTTTACGAGCAGTACTTC.

This clone was observed a handful of times. This rearrangement joins TRBV7-9 to TRBJ2-4, with 8 bases aligning to TRBD2. Germline V gene sequence: CDR1 SEHNR, CDR2 FQNEAQ (reference sequence). This CDR3 has 15 amino acids. The trim removed 4 bases at V and 3 bases at J, leaving 5 bases unmatched. In DNA form, the CDR3 reads TGTGCCAGCAGCTCGCCGGGACTAGACAAAAACATTCAGTACTTC. It yields the protein CASSSPGLDKNIQYF. The complete variable domain, with remaining parts taken from reference TRBV7-9 and TRBJ2-4, reads DTGVSQNPRHKITKRGQNVTFRCDPISEHNRLYWYRQTLGQGPEFLTYFQNEAQLEKSRLLSDRFSAERPKGSFSTLEIQRTEQGDSAMYLCASSSPGLDKNIQYFGAGTRLSVL.

This clone came up a few times. The rearrangement joins TRBV19 to TRBJ1-1; TRBD1 aligns across 7 bases. V was pared by 7 bases and J by 1 base, with 12 bases of the junction left unmatched. In germline, CDR1 is LNHDA, CDR2 SQIVND (reference sequence). The CDR3 loop spans 16 amino acids. The CDR3 sequence: CASNLLPGTENTEAFF. The CDR3, as DNA: TGTGCCAGTAACCTCCTCCCCGGGACAGAGAACACTGAAGCTTTCTTT.

The chain couples TRBV30 to TRBJ1-2; tentatively, D is TRBD1 (5 bases). The CDR3 spans 12 residues. From germline, CDR1 is GTSNPN and CDR2 SVGIG (reference sequence). Trimming took off 1 base at V and 10 bases at J, with 13 bases between the two ends. This chain's CDR3 is CAWSDSGGIYTF. CDR3 coding DNA: TGTGCCTGGAGTGATTCGGGGGGAATCTACACCTTC.

The chain uses TRBV30 and TRBJ2-1; 7 positions match TRBD2. The J segment lost 9 bases and the V segment lost 4 bases, leaving 12 bases of the junction unmatched. Germline V lookup: CDR1 GTSNPN, CDR2 SVGIG (reference sequence). The CDR3 is 14 amino acids. The CDR3 DNA is TGTGCCTGGAATGTGGGCGGGAGTAGGGGTGAGCAGTTCTTC. Translation gives CAWNVGGSRGEQFF.

The chain uses TRBV7-9 and TRBJ2-7; 15 bases fit TRBD2. Germline-derived CDR1 and CDR2 are SEHNR and FQNEAQ (reference sequence). J was trimmed by 3 bases and V by 4 bases; bases with no gene match: 7. This CDR3 region has 17 residues. CDR3 residues: CASSSGLAGGPRYEQYF. CDR3 nucleotide sequence: TGTGCCAGCAGCTCGGGACTAGCGGGGGGCCCCCGCTACGAGCAGTACTTC.

The rearrangement links TRBV27 to TRBJ2-1, with D unresolved. Germline V gene sequence: CDR1 MNHEY, CDR2 SMNVEV (reference sequence). This CDR3 comprises 16 residues. V lost 4 bases to trimming and J lost 0 bases, with 13 bases between them. CDR3 DNA sequence: TGTGCCAGCAGTTCCCTCCTAGTGGGCTCCTACAATGAGCAGTTCTTC. This encodes CASSSLLVGSYNEQFF.

This clone was counted once. The rearrangement joins TRBV10-3 to TRBJ2-3, with TRBD2 matching over 10 bases. Germline CDR1 reads ENHRY; CDR2 reads SYGVKD. This CDR3 is built from 16 residues. V lost 6 bases, J lost 0 bases, and 6 bases stayed unmatched. Here the CDR3 reads CAIRPTSGDSTDTQYF. CDR3 in DNA: TGTGCCATCAGGCCTACTAGCGGGGATAGCACAGATACGCAGTATTTT.

This clone was picked up a small number of times. The gene calls are TRBV16 and TRBJ2-5; 10 bases match TRBD2. The junction had 0 bases not matched to a gene; V was cut back by 2 bases and J by 0 bases. Per the germline V gene, CDR1 is KGHSY and CDR2 is FQNENV. There are 15 residues in the CDR3. The CDR3, as DNA: TGTGCCAGCAGCCAACTAGCGGGGGACCAAGAGACCCAGTACTTC. As protein: CASSQLAGDQETQYF.